Below, 3 T cell receptor beta chains from the same sample are listed, as sequenced in a study of blood T cell repertoires in COVID-19. The method was immunoSEQ multiplex PCR; TCRdb's version includes in-frame clones alone and lacks a portion of them. The repertoire holds 200,000 to 250,000 clones, 80% to 90% seen once, with more than 1.4% in the top ten. The source material was peripheral blood. Source of these receptors: a young man with active or convalescent COVID-19.

The chain is built from TRBV2 and TRBJ1-1; a possible D gene is TRBD1 (6 bases). Germline V lookup: CDR1 SNHLY, CDR2 FYNNEI. The CDR3 is 13 residues long. The germline V and J ends were trimmed by 6 bases and 5 bases, with 13 bases remaining between them. The CDR3 reads CASSQGFSTEAFF. The CDR3 DNA follows: TGTGCCAGCAGCCAGGGGTTTAGTACTGAAGCTTTCTTT.

V usage is TRBV9 and J usage is TRBJ1-4; no clear D gene. This CDR3 contains 15 residues. From germline, CDR1 is SGDLS and CDR2 YYNGEE. V lost 3 bases and J lost 8, with 17 bases in between. The chain's CDR3 is CASSAGGSWSEKLFF. The DNA for the CDR3 is TGTGCCAGCAGCGCGGGAGGGTCGTGGTCCGAAAAACTGTTTTTT.

This chain connects TRBV27 to TRBJ1-1, with D tentatively TRBD1 (6 bases). Trimming pared 7 bases from V and 12 bases from J, leaving 18 bases between. The CDR3 is 12 residues long. Germline CDR1 MNHEY, CDR2 SMNVEV (reference sequence). CDR3 DNA sequence: TGTGCCAGCAAACGAACAGGGAGCCGGCCTTTCTTT. Protein sequence: CASKRTGSRPFF.